A single T cell receptor beta chain is shown here with its context. Other DNA sequences in this sample translate to the same CDR3. This entry belongs to a study of T cell responses to AZD1222 COVID-19 vaccine. There are 14 residues in the CDR3. CDR1 and CDR2 from the germline V gene are SGHTA and FQGNSA. V was trimmed by 3 bases and J by 2 bases, leaving 8 bases between them. Clones were sequenced by immunoSEQ multiplex PCR, and TCRdb holds only the in-frame ones, with some missing. This table holds around 100,000 clones, approximately 86% found once. The source of this sequence is an adult in good health. This specimen was peripheral blood, taken on day 0 of AZD1222 vaccination. The chain recombines TRBV7-2 with TRBJ1-5, with TRBD1 as a possible D gene (5 bases). Here the CDR3 DNA reads TGTGCCAGCAGCTTGGGGCAAGGCAATCAGCCCCAGCATTTT. Translating it yields CASSLGQGNQPQHF.